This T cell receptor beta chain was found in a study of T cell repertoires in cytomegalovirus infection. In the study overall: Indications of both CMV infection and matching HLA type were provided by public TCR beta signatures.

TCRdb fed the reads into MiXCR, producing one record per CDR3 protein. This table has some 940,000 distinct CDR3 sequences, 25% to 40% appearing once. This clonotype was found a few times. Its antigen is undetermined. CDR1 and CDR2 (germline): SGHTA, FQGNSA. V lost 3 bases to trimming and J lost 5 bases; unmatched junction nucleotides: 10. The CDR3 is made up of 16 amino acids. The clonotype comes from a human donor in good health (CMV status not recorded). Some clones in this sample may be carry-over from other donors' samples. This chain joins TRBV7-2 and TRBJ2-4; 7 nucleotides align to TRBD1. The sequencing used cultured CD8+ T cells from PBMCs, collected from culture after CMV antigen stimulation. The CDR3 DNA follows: TGTGCCAGCAGCTTTTCGGCGGCTCAGGGGGAAAACATTCAGTACTTC. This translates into CASSFSAAQGENIQYF.